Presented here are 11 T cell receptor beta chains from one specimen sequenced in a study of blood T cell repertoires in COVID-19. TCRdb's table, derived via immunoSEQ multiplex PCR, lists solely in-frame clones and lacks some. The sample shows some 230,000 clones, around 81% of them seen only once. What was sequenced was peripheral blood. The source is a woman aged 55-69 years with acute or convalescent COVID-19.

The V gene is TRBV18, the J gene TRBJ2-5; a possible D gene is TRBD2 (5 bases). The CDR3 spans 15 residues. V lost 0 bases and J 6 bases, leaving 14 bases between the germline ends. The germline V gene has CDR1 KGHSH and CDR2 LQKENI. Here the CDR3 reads CASSPPSGSVKTQYF. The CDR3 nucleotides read TGTGCCAGCTCACCACCGTCGGGGAGCGTAAAGACCCAGTACTTC. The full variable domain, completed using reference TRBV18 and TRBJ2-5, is NAGVMQNPRHLVRRRGQEARLRCSPMKGHSHVYWYRQLPEEGLKFMVYLQKENIIDESGMPKERFSAEFPKEGPSILRIQQVVRGDSAAYFCASSPPSGSVKTQYFGPGTRLLVL.

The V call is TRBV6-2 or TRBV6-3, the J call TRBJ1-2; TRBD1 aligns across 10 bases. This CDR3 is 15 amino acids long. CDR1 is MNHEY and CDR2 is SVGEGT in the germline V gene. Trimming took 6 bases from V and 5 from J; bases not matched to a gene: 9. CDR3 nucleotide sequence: TGTGCCAGCAGACCTACGGGGGGACAGGGGTATGGCTACACCTTC. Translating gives CASRPTGGQGYGYTF.

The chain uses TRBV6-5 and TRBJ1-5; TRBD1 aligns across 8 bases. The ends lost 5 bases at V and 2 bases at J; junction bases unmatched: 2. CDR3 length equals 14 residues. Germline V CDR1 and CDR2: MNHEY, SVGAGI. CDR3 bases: TGTGCCAGCAGTCAGACAGGGGGCAATCAGCCCCAGCATTTT. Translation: CASSQTGGNQPQHF.

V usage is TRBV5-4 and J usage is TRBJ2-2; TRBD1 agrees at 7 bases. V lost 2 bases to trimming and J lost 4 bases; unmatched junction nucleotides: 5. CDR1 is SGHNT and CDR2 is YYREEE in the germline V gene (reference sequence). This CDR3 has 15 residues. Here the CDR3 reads CASSFGDRRTGELFF. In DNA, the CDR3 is TGTGCCAGCAGCTTTGGGGACAGACGCACCGGGGAGCTGTTTTTT.

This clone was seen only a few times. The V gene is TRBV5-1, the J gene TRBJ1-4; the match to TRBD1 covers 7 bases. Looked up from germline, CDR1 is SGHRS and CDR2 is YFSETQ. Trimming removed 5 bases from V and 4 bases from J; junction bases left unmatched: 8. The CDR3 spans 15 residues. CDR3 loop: CASRTTGANNEKLFF. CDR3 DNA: TGCGCCAGCAGAACCACAGGGGCCAATAATGAAAAACTGTTTTTT.

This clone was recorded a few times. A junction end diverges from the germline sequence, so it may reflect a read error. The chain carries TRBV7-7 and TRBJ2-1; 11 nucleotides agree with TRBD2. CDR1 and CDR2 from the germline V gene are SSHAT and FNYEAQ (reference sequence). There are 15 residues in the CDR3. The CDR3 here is CASSPGLAARGEQFF. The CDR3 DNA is TGTGCTAGCAGTCCGGGACTAGCGGCTCGGGGGGAGCAGTTCTTC.

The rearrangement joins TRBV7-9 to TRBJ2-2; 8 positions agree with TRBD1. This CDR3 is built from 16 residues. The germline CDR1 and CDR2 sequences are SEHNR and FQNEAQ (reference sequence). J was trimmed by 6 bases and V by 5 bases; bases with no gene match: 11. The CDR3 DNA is TGTGCCAGCAGCCACCAGATGACAGGGGTGGCCGGGGAGCTGTTTTTT. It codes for CASSHQMTGVAGELFF. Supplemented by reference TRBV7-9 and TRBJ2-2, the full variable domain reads DTGVSQNPRHKITKRGQNVTFRCDPISEHNRLYWYRQTLGQGPEFLTYFQNEAQLEKSRLLSDRFSAERPKGSFSTLEIQRTEQGDSAMYLCASSHQMTGVAGELFFGEGSRLTVL.

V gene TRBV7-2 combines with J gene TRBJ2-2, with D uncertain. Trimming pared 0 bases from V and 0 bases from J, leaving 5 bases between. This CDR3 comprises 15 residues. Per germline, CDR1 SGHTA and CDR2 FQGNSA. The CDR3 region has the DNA TGTGCCAGCAGCTTAGCGAACACGAACACCGGGGAGCTGTTTTTT. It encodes CASSLANTNTGELFF. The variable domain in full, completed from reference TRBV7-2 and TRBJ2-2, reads GAGVSQSPSNKVTEKGKDVELRCDPISGHTALYWYRQSLGQGLEFLIYFQGNSAPDKSGLPSDRFSAERTGGSVSTLTIQRTQQEDSAVYLCASSLANTNTGELFFGEGSRLTVL.

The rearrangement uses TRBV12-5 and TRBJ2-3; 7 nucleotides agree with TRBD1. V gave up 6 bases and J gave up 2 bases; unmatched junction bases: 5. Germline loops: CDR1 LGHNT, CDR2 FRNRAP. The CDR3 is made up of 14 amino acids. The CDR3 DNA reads TGTGCTAGTGGCGAGGGGACAGTCACAGATACGCAGTATTTT. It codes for CASGEGTVTDTQYF.

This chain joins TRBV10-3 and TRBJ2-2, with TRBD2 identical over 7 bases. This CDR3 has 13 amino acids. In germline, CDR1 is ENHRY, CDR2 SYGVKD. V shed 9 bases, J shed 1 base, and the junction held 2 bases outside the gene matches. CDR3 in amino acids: CAMTGGNTGELFF. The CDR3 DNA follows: TGTGCCATGACGGGGGGGAACACCGGGGAGCTGTTTTTT.

The CDR3 region is CASSQNRGRGLYEQYF. For the CDR3, the DNA is TGTGCCAGCAGCCAAAACAGGGGGCGCGGGTTATACGAGCAGTACTTC. The V and J genes are TRBV13 and TRBJ2-7; 9 bases are a match to TRBD1. The CDR3 extends over 16 amino acids. Germline trimming cut 5 bases from V and 4 bases from J; bases unmatched to any gene: 12. The germline V gene has CDR1 PRHDT and CDR2 FYEKMQ (reference sequence).